Below, 5 T cell receptor beta chains from the same sample are listed, as sequenced in a study of a mutant IDH1 vaccine in newly diagnosed glioma (dated by TCRdb to the early 2020s). The library was produced with the immunoSEQ multiplex PCR assay. Sourced from immuneACCESS, this table was stored by TCRdb with only in-frame sequences that have V and J called. A share of the clones is absent; for the studies checked, an unresolved V gene accounts for under half, and the remainder has no known explanation. The sample yields under 30,000 clones; about 77% were counted once. The ten largest clones capture roughly a tenth of the sample. The sample's time point label is to be understood as: week 5, during vaccination. A 20-mer mutant IDH1 peptide at 300 micrograms in Montanide made up each vaccine dose, which was injected subcutaneously together with topical imiquimod. The antigens for these receptors are not known.

The sequencing used PBMCs, collected from a glioma patient whose treatment included an IDH1 peptide vaccine. These TCRs come from a man in his forties with glioma.

This chain uses TRBV19 with TRBJ1-1; perhaps TRBD1 as D (6 bases). This CDR3 is built from 15 residues. The germline V and J ends were trimmed by 8 bases and 1 base, with 17 bases remaining between them. Germline V gene data show CDR1 as LNHDA and CDR2 as SQIVND (reference sequence). The CDR3 region is CASRQEVSANTEAFF. The CDR3 coding sequence is TGTGCCAGTCGACAGGAGGTGTCAGCGAACACTGAAGCTTTCTTT.

This chain joins TRBV5-1 and TRBJ2-3, with TRBD2 matching over 9 bases. V lost 5 bases and J lost 3; bases outside the gene matches: 4. Germline values: CDR1 SGHRS, CDR2 YFSETQ. The CDR3 has 14 residues. CDR3 DNA: TGCGCCAGCAGAATTAGCGGGAGTACAGATACGCAGTATTTT. It translates to CASRISGSTDTQYF.

The chain combines TRBV7-9 with TRBJ2-4; D gene uncertain. This CDR3 has 13 amino acids. Trimming removed 5 bases from V and 11 bases from J, with 16 bases in between. Per germline, CDR1 SEHNR and CDR2 FQNEAQ (reference sequence). CDR3 protein: CASSGSPSGVQYF. In DNA, the CDR3 is TGTGCCAGCAGCGGGTCTCCGTCTGGGGTTCAGTACTTC.

This rearrangement joins TRBV28 to TRBJ2-5; tentative D call: TRBD2 (6 bases). Germline V gene lookup returns CDR1 MDHEN and CDR2 SYDVKM. Trimming cost V 2 bases and J 2 bases, with 12 bases left between them. The CDR3 has 15 residues. The CDR3 DNA reads as TGTGCCAGCAGTTTAACCGGGGGTGGGCAAGAGACCCAGTACTTC. Its protein product is CASSLTGGGQETQYF.

The chain joins TRBV19 to TRBJ2-3; TRBD2 is a possible D gene (5 bases). Germline V lookup: CDR1 LNHDA, CDR2 SQIVND (reference sequence). Deletions cut 3 bases from V and 2 bases from J, with 12 bases between. This CDR3 has 15 amino acids. The CDR3 DNA reads TGTGCCAGTAGTATGCTCGGAGGCCTCACAGATACGCAGTATTTT. This sequence encodes CASSMLGGLTDTQYF.